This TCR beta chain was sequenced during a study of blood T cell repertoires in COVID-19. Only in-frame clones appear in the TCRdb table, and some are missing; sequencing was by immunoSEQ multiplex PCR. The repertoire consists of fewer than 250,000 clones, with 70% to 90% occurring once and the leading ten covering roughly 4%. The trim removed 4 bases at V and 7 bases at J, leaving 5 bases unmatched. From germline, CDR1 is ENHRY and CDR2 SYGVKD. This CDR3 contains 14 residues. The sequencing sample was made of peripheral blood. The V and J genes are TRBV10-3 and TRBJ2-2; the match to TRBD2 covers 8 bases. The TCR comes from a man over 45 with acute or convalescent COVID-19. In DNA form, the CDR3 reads TGTGCCATCAGTGGAGCGGGGGTTTACGGGGAGCTGTTTTTT. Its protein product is CAISGAGVYGELFF.